These 22 T cell receptor beta chains share one sample of origin, sequenced in a study of blood T cell repertoires in COVID-19. Clones were sequenced by immunoSEQ multiplex PCR, and TCRdb holds only the in-frame ones, with some missing. The profile covers some 250,000 clones, with approximately 80% appearing a single time and around 3.5% taken by the ten largest. The sequencing sample was made of peripheral blood. These receptors all stem from a young woman with acute or convalescent COVID-19.

This clone has only a few counts. The V call is TRBV20-1, the J call TRBJ1-5, with 7 nucleotides matching TRBD1. J gave up 2 bases and V 3 bases, and 7 bases lay outside the gene matches. This CDR3 region has 15 residues. Germline V CDR1 and CDR2: DFQATT, SNEGSKA (reference sequence). The CDR3 reads CSASRDRRGNQPQHF. Here the CDR3 DNA reads TGCAGTGCTAGTAGGGACAGAAGGGGCAATCAGCCCCAGCATTTT.

This clone occurred once. This sequence joins TRBV10-3 and TRBJ1-2, with D possibly matching TRBD1 (6 bases). The germline V and J ends were trimmed by 4 bases and 2 bases, with 20 bases remaining between them. The CDR3 is 17 residues long. Looked up from germline, CDR1 is ENHRY and CDR2 is SYGVKD. CDR3 in DNA: TGTGCCATCAGTGTTGTCGGTGGGGGGGGCGCGAACTATGGCTACACCTTC. Translated, it gives CAISVVGGGGANYGYTF.

The chain uses TRBV5-8 and TRBJ2-7; 8 positions match TRBD2. Germline assignment: CDR1 SGHTS and CDR2 YDEGEE. This CDR3 is 14 amino acids long. After removal of 2 bases from V and 2 bases from J, the junction contained 3 bases not matched to a gene. The CDR3 DNA follows: TGTGCCAGCAGCTTTGCGGGGGGCCCCTACGAGCAGTACTTC. Amino acids: CASSFAGGPYEQYF.

V gene TRBV5-1 combines with J gene TRBJ2-1, with TRBD2 identical over 12 bases. V was pared by 4 bases and J by 7 bases, with 3 bases of the junction left unmatched. Germline V gene sequence: CDR1 SGHRS, CDR2 YFSETQ. CDR3 length: 14 residues. The CDR3 spells CASSPGTSGNEQFF. The CDR3 nucleotides are TGCGCCAGCAGCCCGGGGACTAGCGGGAATGAGCAGTTCTTC.

This clone has only a few counts. V usage is TRBV9 and J usage is TRBJ1-2; a possible D gene is TRBD1 (5 bases). Germline V gives CDR1 SGDLS, CDR2 YYNGEE. The CDR3 has 12 amino acids. V lost 4 bases to trimming and J lost 9 bases, with 13 bases between them. The CDR3 sequence is CASSPAQGSYTF. CDR3 coding DNA: TGTGCCAGCAGCCCTGCTCAGGGTAGCTACACCTTC.

This CDR3 is CASSASGNLQNEQFF. As DNA, the CDR3 is TGTGCCAGCAGCGCTAGCGGGAATCTACAAAATGAGCAGTTCTTC. The J gene is TRBJ2-1, the V gene TRBV9; TRBD2 matches at 9 bases. With 3 bases clipped from V and 7 bases from J, the junction kept 8 bases outside the gene matches. The CDR3 contains 15 residues. The germline V gene encodes CDR1 SGDLS and CDR2 YYNGEE. Full variable domain (remainder filled in from reference TRBV9 and TRBJ2-1): DSGVTQTPKHLITATGQRVTLRCSPRSGDLSVYWYQQSLDQGLQFLIQYYNGEERAKGNILERFSAQQFPDLHSELNLSSLELGDSALYFCASSASGNLQNEQFFGPGTRLTVL.

The chain joins TRBV24-1 to TRBJ2-7, with 12 bases matching TRBD2. This CDR3 comprises 16 residues. Germline V lookup: CDR1 KGHDR, CDR2 SFDVKD. The junction had 4 bases not matched to a gene; V was cut back by 5 bases and J by 0 bases. DNA for the CDR3: TGTGCCACCAGTGCTAGCGGGAGGGGTGACTCCTACGAGCAGTACTTC. This sequence encodes CATSASGRGDSYEQYF.

The gene calls are TRBV18 and TRBJ1-5; D is ambiguous. CDR3 length equals 15 residues. The V gene's germline CDR1 is KGHSH and CDR2 LQKENI. V lost 8 bases, J lost 1 base, and 15 bases lay in between. The CDR3 sequence: CASASPGGSNQPQHF. The CDR3 bases are TGTGCCAGCGCTAGTCCGGGTGGGAGCAATCAGCCCCAGCATTTT.

The DNA of the CDR3 is TGTGCCATCAGCGGGACAGGAGGTCCCTACGAGCAGTACTTC. It yields the protein CAISGTGGPYEQYF. The gene calls are TRBV10-3 and TRBJ2-7; 8 bases line up with TRBD1. CDR1 and CDR2 from the germline V gene are ENHRY and SYGVKD. The CDR3 has 14 amino acids. Unmatched junction bases numbered 6, after V lost 6 bases and J lost 2 bases.

The genes are TRBV14 and TRBJ2-1, with 11 positions matching TRBD2. The CDR3 runs 14 residues. V dropped 4 bases and J dropped 6; count of bases not matched to a gene: 2. Germline-derived CDR1 and CDR2 are SGHDN and FVKESK. The CDR3 DNA is TGTGCCAGCAGCCCAGGGACTAGCGGCAATGAGCAGTTCTTC. Its protein is CASSPGTSGNEQFF.

The sample holds many counts of this clone. The chain is built from TRBV28 and TRBJ2-1; maybe TRBD2 (5 bases). Trimming removed 6 bases from V and 0 bases from J, with 12 bases in between. Germline values: CDR1 MDHEN, CDR2 SYDVKM. The CDR3 totals 15 residues. CDR3 in DNA: TGTGCCAGCAGCCGGGATTTGGGCTCCTACAATGAGCAGTTCTTC. Translation: CASSRDLGSYNEQFF. Based on the CDR3 plus reference TRBV28 and TRBJ2-1, the full variable domain is DVKVTQSSRYLVKRTGEKVFLECVQDMDHENMFWYRQDPGLGLRLIYFSYDVKMKEKGDIPEGYSVSREKKERFSLILESASTNQTSMYLCASSRDLGSYNEQFFGPGTRLTVL.

V is TRBV10-2 and J is TRBJ2-1, with D possibly being TRBD1 (5 bases). The CDR3 is 12 amino acids. Trimming pared 8 bases from V and 4 bases from J, leaving 9 bases between. CDR1 and CDR2 (germline): WSHSY, SAAADI. CDR3 in amino acids: CASGAAYNEQFF. DNA for the CDR3: TGCGCCAGCGGGGCGGCTTACAATGAGCAGTTCTTC.

The chain's CDR3 is CASSGGTGYGNTIYF. CDR3 DNA: TGTGCCAGCAGCGGAGGGACAGGGTATGGAAACACCATATATTTT. The V call is TRBV9, the J call TRBJ1-3; 9 nucleotides agree with TRBD1. Losses at the gene ends were 3 bases for V and 3 bases for J; bases not matched to a gene: 4. The CDR3 extends over 15 amino acids. Germline CDR1 is SGDLS and CDR2 is YYNGEE.

This chain links TRBV7-8 with TRBJ2-2, with D tentatively TRBD1 (5 bases). Trimming left V 2 bases short and J 1 base short, with 8 bases between. The CDR3 spans 15 residues. Germline CDR1 SGHVS, CDR2 FQNEAQ. The CDR3 region is CASSLITGNTGELFF. CDR3 nucleotide sequence: TGTGCCAGCAGCTTAATTACAGGGAACACCGGGGAGCTGTTTTTT.

The chain employs TRBV2 and TRBJ2-5; 10 bases line up with TRBD2. V lost 6 bases and J lost 5; bases outside the gene matches: 18. The germline V gene encodes CDR1 SNHLY and CDR2 FYNNEI. This CDR3 spans 18 amino acids. The DNA for the CDR3 is TGTGCCAGCAGACAAGGGGTGGCTAGCGGGAGATTGGTGGAGACCCAGTACTTC. This encodes CASRQGVASGRLVETQYF.

The DNA of the CDR3 is TGTGCCAGCAGCCCAACAGGGGGCGGTTACGAGCAGTACTTC. It codes for CASSPTGGGYEQYF. The rearrangement links TRBV5-4 to TRBJ2-7; 9 bases match TRBD1. CDR1 and CDR2 (germline): SGHNT, YYREEE (reference sequence). This CDR3 comprises 14 residues. Germline trimming cut 4 bases from V and 4 bases from J; bases unmatched to any gene: 6.

The CDR3 sequence is CASSTHGGETQYF. The CDR3 bases are TGTGCCAGTAGTACCCATGGAGGGGAGACCCAGTACTTC. This chain links TRBV19 with TRBJ2-5; a possible D gene is TRBD2 (6 bases). Germline-derived CDR1 and CDR2 are LNHDA and SQIVND (reference sequence). The V end lost 4 bases, the J end lost 5 bases, and 11 bases lay between the germline ends. The length of the CDR3 is 13 residues.

This clone was picked up a small number of times. The J gene is TRBJ1-5, the V gene TRBV7-8, with TRBD1 as a possible D gene (6 bases). The V end lost 4 bases, the J end lost 5 bases, and 15 bases lay between the germline ends. The CDR3 runs to 15 residues. CDR1 and CDR2 from the germline V gene are SGHVS and FQNEAQ. The CDR3 DNA follows: TGTGCCAGCAGCTCTTACGTACAGGGCGATCAGCCCCAGCATTTT. It translates to CASSSYVQGDQPQHF.

The V call is TRBV9, the J call TRBJ2-1, with D possibly matching TRBD2 (6 bases). Germline V gene data show CDR1 as SGDLS and CDR2 as YYNGEE. V was clipped by 0 bases and J by 2 bases, with 12 bases between them. The CDR3 is made up of 16 amino acids. The CDR3 DNA is TGTGCCAGCAGCGTAGCGGGGGTAGGAACCTACAATGAGCAGTTCTTC. This translates into CASSVAGVGTYNEQFF.

The table lists this clone with a count of one. The chain joins TRBV28 to TRBJ1-2; 10 bases fit TRBD1. Germline V gives CDR1 MDHEN, CDR2 SYDVKM. V shed 4 bases, J shed 5 bases, and the junction held 10 bases outside the gene matches. The CDR3 has 16 amino acids. As DNA, the CDR3 is TGTGCCAGCAGTTCGGGACAGGGGTTTGGAGGGTATGGCTACACCTTC. This codes for CASSSGQGFGGYGYTF.

The V call is TRBV29-1, the J call TRBJ1-1, with TRBD1 identical over 9 bases. Per the germline V gene, CDR1 is SQVTM and CDR2 is ANQGSEA. The CDR3 is 12 amino acids. J was trimmed by 4 bases and V by 8 bases; bases with no gene match: 5. The DNA for the CDR3 is TGCAGCTCGGGGGACAGGGTCACTGAAGCTTTCTTT. It encodes CSSGDRVTEAFF.

The sample holds one count of this clone. An end of the junction differs from the germline gene, which may be a read error. The V gene is TRBV6-5, the J gene TRBJ2-1; TRBD1 aligns across 9 bases. The CDR3 loop spans 15 amino acids. Germline CDR1 is MNHEY and CDR2 is SVGAGI. The CDR3 spells CASSNSGTGFDEQFF. The CDR3 DNA reads as TGTGCCAGCAGTAACTCCGGGACAGGGTTCGATGAGCAGTTCTTC.